This TCR beta chain is from a study of T cells in Graves' hyperthyroidism and ophthalmopathy. Authors of the study amplified TCR beta CDR3 regions from RNA transcripts. With the HTBI primer set, the TCR CDR3 went through a first round of RT-PCR. TCRdb itself ran the multiplex PCR reads through MiXCR, one entry per CDR3 protein. The sample lists about 360,000 distinct CDR3 sequences, roughly 13% occurring once. CDR3 size: 15 residues. The V gene's germline CDR1 is SGHRS and CDR2 YFSETQ. V was shortened by 3 bases and J by 2 bases, with 12 bases between the two germline ends. There are many counts of this clonotype.

The sequence came from a man aged 30 to 45 with Graves' hyperthyroidism that later progressed to Graves' ophthalmopathy. This rearrangement joins TRBV5-1 to TRBJ2-1, with TRBD1 as a possible D gene (5 bases). Material: blood. CDR3 protein: CASSWDGAPYNEQFF. As DNA, the CDR3 is TGCGCCAGCAGCTGGGATGGGGCCCCCTACAATGAGCAGTTCTTC.